Each of the 16 T cell receptor beta chains below was sequenced from the same sample in a study of vaccination and CD4 T cells after COVID-19. Their cognate antigens are unknown. The Oncomine TCR Beta short-read assay was what sequenced the DNA obtained from cultured CD4+ T cells. From the PCR reads, TCRdb called clonotypes with MiXCR, one entry per CDR3 protein. In the table there are about 18,000 distinct CDR3 sequences, about 56% of which are singletons. Treatment defined: approximately 11-day PBMC culture with coronavirus spike peptide pools or control peptides (ViraFEST assay). Material: CD4+ T cells from blood, cultured in vitro, obtained before SARS-CoV-2 vaccination. These receptors originate from a human donor who had recovered from COVID-19.

The chain carries TRBV28 and TRBJ1-6; D is unclear. The germline V gene has CDR1 MDHEN and CDR2 SYDVKM. The CDR3 spans 15 residues. Trimming removed 7 bases at V and 1 base at J, with 11 bases between. The CDR3 nucleotides read TGTGCCAGCACCGACCGTTGGTCCTATAATTCACCCCTCCACTTT. This codes for CASTDRWSYNSPLHF.

This clonotype turned up a few times. The gene calls are TRBV20-1 and TRBJ1-5; D unresolved. V was cut by 0 bases and J by 0 bases, with 9 bases left in between. The germline CDR1 and CDR2 sequences are DFQATT and SNEGSKA (reference sequence). CDR3 length: 15 amino acids. The CDR3 DNA reads as TGCAGTGCTAGAGATGTGGGATATAGCAATCAGCCCCAGCATTTT. As protein: CSARDVGYSNQPQHF.

This clonotype was detected a few times. The genes are TRBV7-2 and TRBJ1-1, with D maybe TRBD1 (5 bases). With 4 bases removed from V and 0 bases from J, the gap between germline ends came to 12 bases. CDR3 size: 15 residues. Germline values: CDR1 SGHTA, CDR2 FQGNSA. This CDR3 is CASSSMGVLNTEAFF. DNA of the CDR3: TGTGCCAGCAGCTCAATGGGGGTTCTGAACACTGAAGCTTTCTTT.

The chain couples TRBV29-1 to TRBJ2-3, with D possibly TRBD2 on 5 matching bases. Per the germline V gene, CDR1 is SQVTM and CDR2 is ANQGSEA. V was pared by 7 bases and J by 3 bases, with 11 bases between. The CDR3 extends over 12 amino acids. DNA for the CDR3: TGCAGCGGTTTGGAGGAGACAGATACGCAGTATTTT. Its protein is CSGLEETDTQYF.

This clonotype appeared once. The rearrangement uses TRBV7-9 and TRBJ2-5; tentative D call: TRBD1 (6 bases). The V end was cut by 6 bases, the J end by 2 bases, with 13 bases between. Germline loops: CDR1 SEHNR, CDR2 FQNEAQ (reference sequence). There are 14 residues in the CDR3. Here the CDR3 reads CASRRGGQQETQYF. The CDR3, as DNA: TGTGCCAGCAGACGGGGCGGACAGCAAGAGACCCAGTACTTC.

The chain joins TRBV10-3 to TRBJ2-7; D unresolved. CDR1 and CDR2 from the germline V gene are ENHRY and SYGVKD. This CDR3 is 14 amino acids long. The V end was cut by 0 bases, the J end by 3 bases, with 9 bases between. The CDR3, as DNA: TGTGCCATCAGTGAGTCTGGGCAGAACTACGAGCAGTACTTC. It is translated as CAISESGQNYEQYF.

The chain carries TRBV7-3 and TRBJ2-2; the match to TRBD2 covers 10 bases. From germline, CDR1 is SGHTA and CDR2 FQGTGA. V lost 5 bases and J lost 6; bases outside the gene matches: 6. The CDR3 covers 15 residues. CDR3 DNA: TGTGCCAGCAGCCGAACGGGACTAGCGTCCGGGGAGCTGTTTTTT. Amino acids: CASSRTGLASGELFF.

This clonotype was counted a few times. The chain recombines TRBV20-1 with TRBJ1-2; D uncertain. This CDR3 is 9 amino acids long. CDR1 and CDR2 (germline): DFQATT, SNEGSKA (reference sequence). The ends were cut back, 7 bases at V and 6 bases at J, with 6 bases in the middle. The CDR3 DNA follows: TGCAGTGGGTCTGATGGCTACACCTTC. This translates into CSGSDGYTF.

This chain uses TRBV11-2 with TRBJ1-2; D ambiguous. The V end was cut by 4 bases, the J end by 1 base, with 10 bases between. The CDR3 has 14 amino acids. Germline V gives CDR1 SGHAT, CDR2 FQNNGV. CDR3 in DNA: TGTGCCAGCAGCTACCCCACTCTTAACTATGGCTACACCTTC. It encodes CASSYPTLNYGYTF.

The rearrangement links TRBV20-1 to TRBJ2-7, with 10 positions matching TRBD2. This CDR3 has 14 amino acids. In germline, CDR1 is DFQATT, CDR2 SNEGSKA (reference sequence). Germline trimming cut 3 bases from V and 4 bases from J; bases unmatched to any gene: 6. CDR3 amino acids: CSARQAGGKYEQYF. CDR3 nucleotide sequence: TGCAGTGCTAGGCAAGCGGGAGGGAAATACGAGCAGTACTTC.

This clonotype was seen only a few times. This rearrangement joins TRBV20-1 to TRBJ1-2; perhaps TRBD1 as D (5 bases). The CDR3 has 14 amino acids. Between the trimmed V and J ends, which lost 2 bases and 7 bases, there was a span of 17 bases. In germline, CDR1 is DFQATT, CDR2 SNEGSKA (reference sequence). CDR3 sequence: CSARSSRVSGGYTF. CDR3 bases: TGCAGTGCTAGATCAAGCAGGGTTTCTGGTGGCTACACCTTC.

V gene TRBV19 combines with J gene TRBJ2-3; TRBD2 might be the D (6 bases). CDR1 is LNHDA and CDR2 is SQIVND in the germline V gene (reference sequence). CDR3 length: 18 amino acids. Trimming took off 8 bases at V and 1 base at J, with 25 bases between the two ends. CDR3 amino acids: CASDMGLRGAIGTDTQYF. CDR3 coding DNA: TGTGCCAGTGACATGGGACTGCGGGGCGCCATTGGCACAGATACGCAGTATTTT.

This clonotype was recorded a few times. This chain uses TRBV5-6 with TRBJ1-1, with no clear D. The CDR3 has 15 amino acids. Germline CDR1 reads SGHDT; CDR2 reads YYEEEE. Deletions cut 1 base from V and 0 bases from J, with 10 bases between. The CDR3 coding sequence is TGTGCCAGCAGCTTGTGGGCCAGGCTGAACACTGAAGCTTTCTTT. This codes for CASSLWARLNTEAFF.

This chain uses TRBV29-1 with TRBJ1-1; D perhaps matches TRBD1 (6 bases). Germline CDR1 and CDR2: SQVTM and ANQGSEA. This CDR3 spans 13 amino acids. Trimming stripped 1 base from V and 1 base from J, with 7 bases between. CDR3 DNA sequence: TGCAGCGTTGAAGGGGGACAGAACACTGAAGCTTTCTTT. Translating it yields CSVEGGQNTEAFF. The whole variable domain, remainder taken from reference TRBV29-1 and TRBJ1-1, is SAVISQKPSRDICQRGTSLTIQCQVDSQVTMMFWYRQQPGQSLTLIATANQGSEATYESGFVIDKFPISRPNLTFSTLTVSNMSPEDSSIYLCSVEGGQNTEAFFGQGTRLTVV.

The V and J genes are TRBV2 and TRBJ2-2; D uncertain. CDR3 length equals 15 residues. V gave up 4 bases and J gave up 5 bases, with 14 bases separating them. Germline CDR1 SNHLY, CDR2 FYNNEI. CDR3 region: CASSASLYPTGELFF. The CDR3 nucleotides read TGTGCCAGCAGTGCTTCGCTTTACCCTACCGGGGAGCTGTTTTTT. The full variable domain, in which reference TRBV2 and TRBJ2-2 provide the parts outside the CDR3, is EPEVTQTPSHQVTQMGQEVILRCVPISNHLYFYWYRQILGQKVEFLVSFYNNEISEKSEIFDDQFSVERPDGSNFTLKIRSTKLEDSAMYFCASSASLYPTGELFFGEGSRLTVL.

The CDR3 sequence: CSVEIGVETQYF. For the CDR3, the DNA is TGCAGCGTTGAAATAGGGGTGGAGACCCAGTACTTC. V usage is TRBV29-1 and J usage is TRBJ2-5, with TRBD1 as a possible D gene (5 bases). This CDR3 is built from 12 residues. The V end lost 2 bases, the J end lost 5 bases, and 9 bases lay between the germline ends. Germline V lookup: CDR1 SQVTM, CDR2 ANQGSEA.